A single sample gave rise to the 27 T cell receptor beta chains below, sequenced in a study of cytomegalovirus exposure and HLA in healthy donors. This PCR relied on a set of 60 Vbeta primers and 13 Jbeta primers. Clones were sequenced by immunoSEQ multiplex PCR, and TCRdb holds only the in-frame ones, with some missing. The sample includes 150,000 or so clones, roughly 70% of them seen just once. Sequencing used PBMCs. All receptors come from a man younger than 30 in good health and CMV-seropositive.

This chain joins TRBV29-1 and TRBJ2-3; TRBD1 matches at 7 bases. Trimming at V came to 8 bases and at J to 1 base, leaving 9 bases not matched to a gene. Germline CDR1 and CDR2: SQVTM and ANQGSEA. The CDR3 has 14 amino acids. CDR3 in DNA: TGCAGCTCCAAGGGGGCAGGGGGCACAGATACGCAGTATTTT. Protein: CSSKGAGGTDTQYF.

The chain employs TRBV28 and TRBJ2-7; 8 nucleotides match TRBD2. CDR1 is MDHEN, CDR2 SYDVKM, per germline. The CDR3 extends over 15 amino acids. V lost 6 bases and J lost 3; bases outside the gene matches: 10. In nucleotides, the CDR3 is TGTGCCAGCAGACCCCCGGGGGGGCCTAGCTACGAGCAGTACTTC. It specifies CASRPPGGPSYEQYF.

The chain recombines TRBV27 with TRBJ2-7, with a possible D match to TRBD1 (6 bases). Trimming stripped 5 bases from V and 4 bases from J, with 15 bases between. Germline CDR1 is MNHEY and CDR2 is SMNVEV (reference sequence). This CDR3 contains 14 residues. The CDR3 sequence is CASSRPGHPYEQYF. The DNA of the CDR3 is TGTGCCAGCAGTAGGCCGGGACACCCTTACGAGCAGTACTTC.

The rearrangement uses TRBV14 and TRBJ2-1, with 10 bases lining up with TRBD2. Per the germline V gene, CDR1 is SGHDN and CDR2 is FVKESK. Losses at the gene ends were 3 bases for V and 6 bases for J; bases not matched to a gene: 5. The CDR3 sequence is 15 residues long. The CDR3 region is CASSQLAGDGNEQFF. In DNA, the CDR3 is TGTGCCAGCAGCCAGCTAGCGGGAGATGGCAATGAGCAGTTCTTC.

The J gene is TRBJ1-5, the V gene TRBV18, with D uncertain. Trimming shortened V by 2 bases and J by 5 bases, and 10 bases separated the two germline ends. The germline gives CDR1 KGHSH, CDR2 LQKENI. The CDR3 spans 14 residues. The CDR3 DNA reads as TGTGCCAGCTCACCAAGGCAAACAGATCAGCCCCAGCATTTT. Its protein product is CASSPRQTDQPQHF.

J is TRBJ2-1 and V is TRBV30; 8 bases map to TRBD2. The V and J ends lost 0 bases and 0 bases, in that order; junction bases with no gene match: 7. This CDR3 has 17 residues. CDR1 is GTSNPN, CDR2 SVGIG, per germline (reference sequence). CDR3 sequence reads: CAWSVLGGRSSYNEQFF. CDR3 DNA sequence: TGTGCCTGGAGTGTACTAGGCGGGAGGAGCTCCTACAATGAGCAGTTCTTC.

The chain employs TRBV10-3 and TRBJ2-7, with 11 nucleotides matching TRBD2. CDR1 is ENHRY, CDR2 SYGVKD, per germline. Germline trimming cut 2 bases from V and 3 bases from J; bases unmatched to any gene: 6. CDR3 length: 16 amino acids. The CDR3 DNA reads TGTGCCATCAGTGAGACACTAGCGGGGGCCAACTACGAGCAGTACTTC. Encoded protein: CAISETLAGANYEQYF.

The rearrangement links TRBV2 to TRBJ2-2; 9 bases map to TRBD1. V lost 10 bases to trimming and J lost 3 bases; unmatched junction nucleotides: 9. The CDR3 has 15 residues. CDR1 is SNHLY and CDR2 is FYNNEI in the germline V gene. The CDR3 reads CATLRDRDYTGELFF. Written as DNA, the CDR3 is TGTGCCACGCTCCGGGACAGGGACTACACCGGGGAGCTGTTTTTT. Full variable domain (remainder filled in from reference TRBV2 and TRBJ2-2): EPEVTQTPSHQVTQMGQEVILRCVPISNHLYFYWYRQILGQKVEFLVSFYNNEISEKSEIFDDQFSVERPDGSNFTLKIRSTKLEDSAMYFCATLRDRDYTGELFFGEGSRLTVL.

The V and J genes are TRBV6-5 and TRBJ2-7; the match to TRBD1 covers 8 bases. CDR3 length equals 15 residues. The V segment lost 8 bases and the J segment 3 bases; nucleotides outside the gene matches: 12. Germline V lookup: CDR1 MNHEY, CDR2 SVGAGI. The DNA for the CDR3 is TGTGCCAGCTCACTTGGAGCAGGGGGCATCTACGAGCAGTACTTC. It codes for CASSLGAGGIYEQYF.

The chain recombines TRBV7-2 with TRBJ2-7; possibly TRBD1 for D (7 bases). Trimming removed 1 base at V and 1 base at J, with 11 bases between. This CDR3 region has 15 residues. CDR1 and CDR2 from the germline V gene are SGHTA and FQGNSA. CDR3 nucleotides: TGTGCCAGCAGCTTAGTTCCAGGGGGGTCCTACGAGCAGTACTTC. Translation gives CASSLVPGGSYEQYF. Drawing the rest from reference TRBV7-2 and TRBJ2-7, the complete variable domain is GAGVSQSPSNKVTEKGKDVELRCDPISGHTALYWYRQSLGQGLEFLIYFQGNSAPDKSGLPSDRFSAERTGGSVSTLTIQRTQQEDSAVYLCASSLVPGGSYEQYFGPGTRLTVT.

The chain uses TRBV6-1 and TRBJ2-6, with a tentative D call TRBD1 (6 bases). CDR3 length: 15 amino acids. V was clipped by 7 bases and J by 0 bases, with 10 bases between them. CDR1 MNHNS and CDR2 SASEGT come from the germline V gene. The CDR3 protein is CASNRVFSGANVLTF. As DNA, the CDR3 is TGTGCCAGCAACAGGGTTTTCTCTGGGGCCAACGTCCTGACTTTC.

V gene TRBV28 combines with J gene TRBJ2-7; weak D call: TRBD2 (5 bases). Trimming pared 1 base from V and 4 bases from J, leaving 5 bases between. This CDR3 is 12 amino acids long. Germline CDR1 is MDHEN and CDR2 is SYDVKM. This CDR3 is CASSLSGYEQYF. The CDR3 region has the DNA TGTGCCAGCAGTTTATCGGGGTACGAGCAGTACTTC.

The V gene is TRBV5-4, the J gene TRBJ2-2; TRBD1 aligns across 9 bases. The germline CDR1 and CDR2 sequences are SGHNT and YYREEE (reference sequence). After removal of 6 bases from V and 6 bases from J, the junction contained 6 bases not matched to a gene. There are 14 residues in the CDR3. The CDR3 DNA reads TGTGCCAGCACCGTGGACAGGGGACCCGGGGAGCTGTTTTTT. Translation gives CASTVDRGPGELFF. Complete variable domain (other parts from reference TRBV5-4 and TRBJ2-2): ETGVTQSPTHLIKTRGQQVTLRCSSQSGHNTVSWYQQALGQGPQFIFQYYREEENGRGNFPPRFSGLQFPNYSSELNVNALELDDSALYLCASTVDRGPGELFFGEGSRLTVL.

This clone was seen only a few times. The chain joins TRBV5-5 to TRBJ1-1, with TRBD1 matching 11 bases. Germline loops: CDR1 SGHKS, CDR2 YYEKEE (reference sequence). V lost 2 bases, J lost 7 bases, and 4 bases stayed unmatched. The CDR3 totals 14 residues. CDR3 sequence (DNA): TGTGCCAGCAGCTTTCGGACAGGGGGCATTGAAGCTTTCTTT. Residues: CASSFRTGGIEAFF.

This chain joins TRBV6-1 and TRBJ1-1; TRBD1 matches at 7 bases. The CDR3 runs 13 residues. Germline V CDR1 and CDR2: MNHNS, SASEGT. With V trimmed by 7 bases and J by 11 bases, 13 bases remained unmatched. CDR3 amino acids: CASTYNRGGRAFF. The CDR3 nucleotides read TGTGCCAGCACCTACAACAGGGGAGGTAGGGCTTTCTTT.

Concerning this clone itself: Mismatch with germline at one junction end may stem from a read error. The gene calls are TRBV7-7 and TRBJ1-5; D unclear. Germline V gene data show CDR1 as SSHAT and CDR2 as FNYEAQ (reference sequence). This CDR3 spans 13 amino acids. The CDR3 DNA reads as TGTGCTAGCAGCTTAGCGCGAGGCCAGCCCCAGCATTTT. Its translation is CASSLARGQPQHF.

This clone showed up just a few times. The chain has TRBV28 and TRBJ2-5, with 13 nucleotides matching TRBD2. The CDR3 length is 14 residues. Germline V gives CDR1 MDHEN, CDR2 SYDVKM. Trimming at V came to 5 bases and at J to 10 bases, leaving 7 bases not matched to a gene. The CDR3, as DNA: TGTGCCAGCAGTCTAACTAGCGGGGGGGGAAACCAGTACTTC. This translates into CASSLTSGGGNQYF.

This clone appeared a few times. The CDR3 loop reads CASSLGQGGFEKLFF. The CDR3 DNA reads TGTGCCAGCAGCTTAGGACAGGGAGGATTTGAAAAACTGTTTTTT. The chain combines TRBV7-6 with TRBJ1-4, with 7 bases aligning to TRBD1. The CDR3 is 15 residues long. V was clipped by 1 base and J by 7 bases; unmatched bases: 6. Germline CDR1 SGHVS, CDR2 FNYEAQ.

This clone was counted a single time. The chain uses TRBV5-6 and TRBJ2-2; D is possibly TRBD2 (6 bases). The CDR3 totals 17 residues. Germline V gene sequence: CDR1 SGHDT, CDR2 YYEEEE. The V and J ends lost 5 bases and 4 bases respectively, with 21 bases between them. This CDR3 reads CASRGYPGETITGELFF. DNA of the CDR3: TGTGCCAGCAGGGGATACCCGGGAGAAACAATCACCGGGGAGCTGTTTTTT.

V and J are TRBV19 and TRBJ2-7; a possible D gene is TRBD2 (5 bases). V was cut by 7 bases and J by 4 bases, with 14 bases left in between. In germline, CDR1 is LNHDA, CDR2 SQIVND (reference sequence). The CDR3 totals 13 residues. The CDR3 bases are TGTGCCAGTACTCGGGGTCCTGGGTACGAGCAGTACTTC. Amino acids: CASTRGPGYEQYF.

The genes are TRBV27 and TRBJ1-1, with D possibly being TRBD1 (6 bases). V was shortened by 1 base and J by 5 bases, with 14 bases between the two germline ends. From germline, CDR1 is MNHEY and CDR2 SMNVEV (reference sequence). This CDR3 spans 15 amino acids. Here the CDR3 DNA reads TGTGCCAGCAGTTTATTGGCAGGGGCTTTGACTGAAGCTTTCTTT. Protein sequence: CASSLLAGALTEAFF.

In this sample, this clone turned up a few times. J is TRBJ2-7 and V is TRBV23-1, with TRBD2 identical over 12 bases. TRBV23-1 falls under the ORF class, with uncertain function. The CDR3 runs 17 residues. V shed 0 bases, J shed 2 bases, and the junction held 5 bases outside the gene matches. CDR3 protein: CASSQSWLAGGTYEQYF. In DNA form, the CDR3 reads TGCGCCAGCAGTCAATCTTGGCTAGCGGGAGGGACCTACGAGCAGTACTTC.

The table lists this clone with a count of one. V is TRBV11-2 and J is TRBJ2-1; TRBD2 might be the D (5 bases). V shed 1 base and J shed 3 bases, with 22 bases lying between them. Germline assignment: CDR1 SGHAT and CDR2 FQNNGV. The CDR3 is 19 amino acids. The CDR3 DNA follows: TGTGCCAGCAGCTTAGCCCTTAAAGGCGGGTTAGTCGGCTACAATGAGCAGTTCTTC. Amino acids: CASSLALKGGLVGYNEQFF.

This clone occurred a few times. Other DNA sequences in this specimen translate into the identical CDR3. The chain combines TRBV11-2 with TRBJ1-1; D unresolved. Germline CDR1 and CDR2: SGHAT and FQNNGV. The CDR3 is made up of 12 amino acids. V lost 6 bases to trimming and J lost 5 bases, with 10 bases between them. For the CDR3, the DNA is TGTGCCAGCAGTCCCTCGGGAACTGAAGCTTTCTTT. Translation gives CASSPSGTEAFF.

The chain employs TRBV6-4 and TRBJ1-3; a weak D match, TRBD1 (6 bases). The CDR3 is 14 residues long. Per germline, CDR1 MRHNA and CDR2 SNTAGT. V lost 0 bases, J lost 9 bases, and 12 bases lay in between. Here the CDR3 reads CASSDSPGASTIYF. For the CDR3, the DNA is TGTGCCAGCAGTGACTCGCCAGGGGCGAGCACCATATATTTT.

The rearrangement uses TRBV29-1 and TRBJ1-2, with D possibly matching TRBD1 (5 bases). Per the germline V gene, CDR1 is SQVTM and CDR2 is ANQGSEA. This CDR3 is 12 amino acids long. Trimming took 6 bases from V and 1 from J, leaving 9 bases between them. The CDR3 spells CSVADNNYGYTF. In DNA form, the CDR3 reads TGCAGCGTCGCGGACAATAACTATGGCTACACCTTC.

A few counts support this clone. The J gene is TRBJ2-7, the V gene TRBV9; D remains ambiguous. This CDR3 has 14 residues. Looked up from germline, CDR1 is SGDLS and CDR2 is YYNGEE. The V end was cut by 3 bases, the J end by 0 bases, with 10 bases between. CDR3 sequence (DNA): TGTGCCAGCAGCGCTGCAGGCCTCTCCTACGAGCAGTACTTC. Translating it yields CASSAAGLSYEQYF.